This T cell receptor (beta chain) appears in the sequencing data of a study of post-analysis software for immune sequencing data (dated by TCRdb to 2015 to 2017). General notes on the study: Relapsing-remitting, secondary progressive and progressive-relapsing multiple sclerosis were recorded as disease courses, and subtype annotation was lacking for some patients. A subset of samples was prepared in parallel using single-end sample barcoding, then pooled and co-amplified after Illumina adapter ligation. The patient repertoires were set against around ten previously published healthy control repertoires from donors whose ages ranged from roughly 6 to 25 years. Study-wide conclusions, independent of this receptor: Significantly higher frequencies in patients than in controls were found for five or six TRBV segments, including TRBV5-6, TRBV5-1 and TRBV20-1. Multiple sclerosis patients had significantly lower normalized Chao1 diversity than controls, a result that suggests substantial peripheral T-cell clonal expansion. The control group was slightly older than the multiple sclerosis patient group. Direct clustering with F measure showed strong co-clustering of samples prepared in the same batch, prompting a batch-effect correction.

To demonstrate the VDJtools post-analysis software, TCR beta repertoires were profiled from the peripheral blood of over ten young patients with multiple sclerosis. The multiple sclerosis patients were children and adolescents ranging in age from about 6 to 16 years. Library prep was done by PCR. The instrument given in TCRdb is Illumina HiSeq 2500. To reduce PCR and sequencing biases, unique molecular identifiers were incorporated into the TCR beta cDNA libraries. Some 500,000 cDNA molecules were obtained for every 1 to 10 million input T cells, so each molecule roughly corresponded to one T cell. The same protocol used for the earlier healthy control dataset was applied to prepare and sequence the patient libraries. Within a given batch, samples were prepared together, multiplexed and sequenced on the same HiSeq lane. The source study handled its data this way. Raw barcoded reads were processed with MIGEC, discarding single-read molecular identifier groups before consensus assembly and CDR3 extraction. Clonotype tables were post-analysed with VDJtools, and diversity was normalized by down-sampling all datasets to the smallest sample size. Repertoire overlap clustering matched CDR3 amino acid but not nucleotide sequences to correct batch-related cross-sample contamination. TCRdb took the public reads, trimmed them with fastp at Q25, ran MiXCR for clone calling and kept in-frame beta chains. Identical CDR3 proteins give one entry, which carries the most common genes and DNA. These V and J calls derive from TCRdb rather than the authors' analysis. Present in this sample are some 500,000 distinct CDR3 sequences, 45% of which were seen just once. The ten most abundant clones make up over 10% of the sample.

A distance of 13 bases separates the germline ends of V and J, which lose 10 bases and 2 bases respectively. Spanning cysteine to phenylalanine, the CDR3 consists of 13 amino acids. The only DNA kept is the CDR3, 39 bases in frame from the first base. This clonotype was seen just once. This clone's antigen is unknown. The sample holds no much larger clone one base away, and base qualities are not on file. The receptor chain draws on TRBV12-3 or TRBV12-4 and TRBJ2-3; no D gene can be assigned with confidence. The source of this sequence is a girl aged 10-17 years with multiple sclerosis. Sequenced input: blood. The DNA is as follows: TGTGCCACCACAAGGACCTACACAGATACGCAGTATTTT. Its protein reads: CATTRTYTDTQYF.